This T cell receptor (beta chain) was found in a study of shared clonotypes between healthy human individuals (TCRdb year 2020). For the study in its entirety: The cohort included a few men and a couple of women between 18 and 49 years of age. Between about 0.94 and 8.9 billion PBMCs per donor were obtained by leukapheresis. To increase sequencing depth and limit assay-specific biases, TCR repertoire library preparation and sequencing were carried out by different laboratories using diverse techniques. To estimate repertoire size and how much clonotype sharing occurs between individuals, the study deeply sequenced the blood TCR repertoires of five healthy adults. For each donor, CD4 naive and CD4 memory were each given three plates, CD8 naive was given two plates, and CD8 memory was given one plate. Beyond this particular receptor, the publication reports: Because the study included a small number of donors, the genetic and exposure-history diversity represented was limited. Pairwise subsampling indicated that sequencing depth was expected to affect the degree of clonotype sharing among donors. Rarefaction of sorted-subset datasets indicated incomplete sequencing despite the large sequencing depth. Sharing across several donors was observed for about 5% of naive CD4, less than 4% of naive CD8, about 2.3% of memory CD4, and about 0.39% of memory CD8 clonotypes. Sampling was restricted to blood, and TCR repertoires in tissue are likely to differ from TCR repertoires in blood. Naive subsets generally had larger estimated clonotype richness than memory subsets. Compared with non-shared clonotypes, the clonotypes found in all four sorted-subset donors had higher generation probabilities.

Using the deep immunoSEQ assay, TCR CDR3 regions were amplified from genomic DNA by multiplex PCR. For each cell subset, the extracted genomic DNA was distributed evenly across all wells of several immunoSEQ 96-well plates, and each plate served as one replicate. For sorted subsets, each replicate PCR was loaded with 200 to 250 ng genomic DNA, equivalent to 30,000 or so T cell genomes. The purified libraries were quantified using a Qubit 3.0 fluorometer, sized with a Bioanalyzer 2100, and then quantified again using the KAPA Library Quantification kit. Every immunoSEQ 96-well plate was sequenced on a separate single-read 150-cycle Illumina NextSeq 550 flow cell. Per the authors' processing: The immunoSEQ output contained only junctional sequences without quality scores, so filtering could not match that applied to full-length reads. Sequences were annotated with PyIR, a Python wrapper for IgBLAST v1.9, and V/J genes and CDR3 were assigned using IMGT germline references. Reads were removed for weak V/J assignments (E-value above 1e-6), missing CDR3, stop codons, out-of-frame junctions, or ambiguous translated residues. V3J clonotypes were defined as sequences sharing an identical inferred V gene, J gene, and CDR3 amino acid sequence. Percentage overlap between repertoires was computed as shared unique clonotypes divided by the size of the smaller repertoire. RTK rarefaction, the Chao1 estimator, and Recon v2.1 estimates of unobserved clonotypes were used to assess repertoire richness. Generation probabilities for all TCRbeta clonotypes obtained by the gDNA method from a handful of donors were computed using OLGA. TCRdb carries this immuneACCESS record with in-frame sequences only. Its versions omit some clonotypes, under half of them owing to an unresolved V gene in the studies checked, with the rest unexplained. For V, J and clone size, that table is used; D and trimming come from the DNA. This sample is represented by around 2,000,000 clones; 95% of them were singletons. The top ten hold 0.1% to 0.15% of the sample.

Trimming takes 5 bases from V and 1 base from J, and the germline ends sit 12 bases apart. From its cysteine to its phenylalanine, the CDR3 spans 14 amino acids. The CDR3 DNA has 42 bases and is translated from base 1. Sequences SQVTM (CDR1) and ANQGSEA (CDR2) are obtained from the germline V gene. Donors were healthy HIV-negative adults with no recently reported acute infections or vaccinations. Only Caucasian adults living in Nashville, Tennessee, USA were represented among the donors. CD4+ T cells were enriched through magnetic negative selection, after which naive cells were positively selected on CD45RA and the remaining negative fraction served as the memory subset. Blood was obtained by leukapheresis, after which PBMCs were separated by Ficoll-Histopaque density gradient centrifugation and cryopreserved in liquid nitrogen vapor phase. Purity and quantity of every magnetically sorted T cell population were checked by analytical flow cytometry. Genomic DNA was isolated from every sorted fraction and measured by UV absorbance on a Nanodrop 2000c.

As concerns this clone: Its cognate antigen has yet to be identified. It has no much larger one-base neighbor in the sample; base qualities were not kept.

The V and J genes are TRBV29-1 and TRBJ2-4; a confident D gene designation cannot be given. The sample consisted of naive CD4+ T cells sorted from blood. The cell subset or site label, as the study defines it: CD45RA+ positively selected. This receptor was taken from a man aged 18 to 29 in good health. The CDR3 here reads CSVTPTEAKNIQYF. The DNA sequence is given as TGCAGCGTTACCCCCACGGAGGCCAAAAACATTCAGTACTTC.